One sample yielded the 30 T cell receptor beta chains listed below, sequenced in a study of T cell responses to AZD1222 COVID-19 vaccine. Here immunoSEQ multiplex PCR was the method, and the copy in TCRdb shows in-frame clones only, minus some. Of about 96,000 clones in the sample, 90% were seen once. The source was peripheral blood, collected on day 0 of AZD1222 vaccination. The source of these receptors is an adult in good health.

V usage is TRBV7-2 and J usage is TRBJ2-2; D unclear. There are 14 residues in the CDR3. Germline V lookup: CDR1 SGHTA, CDR2 FQGNSA. V was trimmed by 5 bases and J by 3 bases, leaving 10 bases between them. The CDR3 coding sequence is TGTGCCAGCAGCCCACGTCGGGACACCGGGGAGCTGTTTTTT. It is translated as CASSPRRDTGELFF.

This chain uses TRBV6-2 or TRBV6-3 with TRBJ1-3; D unresolved. The germline V gene encodes CDR1 MNHEY and CDR2 SVGEGT. Between the trimmed V and J ends, which lost 4 bases and 0 bases, there was a span of 10 bases. The length of the CDR3 is 15 residues. The CDR3 DNA reads as TGTGCCAGCAGTTTTGGCGTTGGCTCTGGAAACACCATATATTTT. Protein sequence: CASSFGVGSGNTIYF.

Turning to this clone: Other DNA sequences of this sample code for an identical CDR3. The chain couples TRBV19 to TRBJ1-1, with unresolved D. Trimming shortened V by 3 bases and J by 0 bases, and 2 bases separated the two germline ends. Germline assignment: CDR1 LNHDA and CDR2 SQIVND (reference sequence). The CDR3 spans 12 residues. The CDR3 bases are TGTGCCAGTAGTATTGTGAACACTGAAGCTTTCTTT. Encoded protein: CASSIVNTEAFF. Complete variable domain (other parts from reference TRBV19 and TRBJ1-1): DGGITQSPKYLFRKEGQNVTLSCEQNLNHDAMYWYRQDPGQGLRLIYYSQIVNDFQKGDIAEGYSVSREKKESFPLTVTSAQKNPTAFYLCASSIVNTEAFFGQGTRLTVV.

V is TRBV6-5 and J is TRBJ2-7, with 8 bases identical to TRBD2. With V trimmed by 11 bases and J by 1 base, 13 bases remained unmatched. The CDR3 sequence is 15 residues long. Germline lookup yields CDR1 MNHEY and CDR2 SVGAGI. This chain's CDR3 is CAGAASSGSSYEQYF. CDR3 sequence (DNA): TGTGCCGGAGCTGCCTCAAGCGGGAGTTCCTACGAGCAGTACTTC.

The V call is TRBV4-2, the J call TRBJ2-7, with TRBD2 matching 8 bases. The trim removed 1 base at V and 3 bases at J, leaving 5 bases unmatched. The CDR3 contains 15 residues. The V gene's germline CDR1 is LGHNA and CDR2 YNFKEQ. The chain's CDR3 is CASSQGLAGYYEQYF. The CDR3, as DNA: TGTGCCAGCAGCCAAGGGCTAGCGGGCTACTACGAGCAGTACTTC.

The chain joins TRBV4-3 to TRBJ1-1; no clear D gene. The ends were cut back, 5 bases at V and 3 bases at J, with 10 bases in the middle. CDR3 length equals 13 residues. CDR1 is LGHNA, CDR2 YSLEER, per germline. CDR3 DNA: TGCGCCAGCAGCACCCGGACGGACACTGAAGCTTTCTTT. Its protein is CASSTRTDTEAFF.

This clone turned up a few times. The chain has TRBV7-2 and TRBJ2-5; 8 bases line up with TRBD2. This CDR3 spans 15 amino acids. CDR1 and CDR2 from the germline V gene are SGHTA and FQGNSA. Trimming cost V 4 bases and J 5 bases; bases outside gene matches: 9. CDR3 sequence: CASSSLSGAGETQYF. The CDR3, as DNA: TGTGCCAGCAGCTCCCTTAGCGGGGCGGGGGAGACCCAGTACTTC. Combining the CDR3 with reference TRBV7-2 and TRBJ2-5 gives the whole variable domain GAGVSQSPSNKVTEKGKDVELRCDPISGHTALYWYRQSLGQGLEFLIYFQGNSAPDKSGLPSDRFSAERTGGSVSTLTIQRTQQEDSAVYLCASSSLSGAGETQYFGPGTRLLVL.

CDR3 DNA: TGCAGCGTTGGACAGGGGACCGGCGAGCAGTACTTC. It translates to CSVGQGTGEQYF. The rearrangement uses TRBV29-1 and TRBJ2-7; TRBD1 agrees at 8 bases. CDR1 and CDR2 from the germline V gene are SQVTM and ANQGSEA. J gave up 6 bases and V 4 bases, and 5 bases lay outside the gene matches. CDR3 size: 12 residues.

The gene calls are TRBV6-5 and TRBJ1-5; D is undetermined. Trimming took off 2 bases at V and 2 bases at J, with 13 bases between the two ends. CDR1 and CDR2 (germline): MNHEY, SVGAGI. The CDR3 covers 16 residues. CDR3 bases: TGTGCCAGCAGTTACACAGCCGAGTTGGGCAATCAGCCCCAGCATTTT. Translating gives CASSYTAELGNQPQHF.

The chain is built from TRBV6-2 or TRBV6-3 and TRBJ2-1; D perhaps matches TRBD2 (5 bases). V gave up 5 bases and J gave up 6 bases, with 14 bases separating them. Looked up from germline, CDR1 is MNHEY and CDR2 is SVGEGT. CDR3 size: 14 residues. The CDR3 nucleotides read TGTGCCAGCAGTCTCACGCGGACTTCCAATGAGCAGTTCTTC. Translation: CASSLTRTSNEQFF.

CDR3 loop: CASSVGGRNPSGNTIYF. For the CDR3, the DNA is TGTGCCAGCAGCGTAGGGGGGAGAAATCCCTCTGGAAACACCATATATTTT. The chain combines TRBV9 with TRBJ1-3; D perhaps matches TRBD1 (5 bases). This CDR3 is 17 amino acids long. Deletions cut 0 bases from V and 0 bases from J, with 13 bases between. Germline loops: CDR1 SGDLS, CDR2 YYNGEE.

This chain uses TRBV5-5 with TRBJ2-7; no reliable D call. The ends were cut back, 4 bases at V and 5 bases at J, with 19 bases in the middle. Germline CDR1 SGHKS, CDR2 YYEKEE (reference sequence). The CDR3 has 15 amino acids. The CDR3 DNA reads TGTGCCAGCAGCCCGCGACCCCTATCCCCCCACGAGCAGTACTTC. Protein product: CASSPRPLSPHEQYF.

The chain carries TRBV27 and TRBJ2-7; a weak D match, TRBD2 (5 bases). Germline V gene lookup returns CDR1 MNHEY and CDR2 SMNVEV (reference sequence). The V end was cut by 0 bases, the J end by 2 bases, with 14 bases between. The CDR3 loop spans 16 amino acids. The CDR3 spells CASSLSVGAQPYEQYF. CDR3 nucleotide sequence: TGTGCCAGCAGTTTATCGGTGGGAGCCCAGCCCTACGAGCAGTACTTC.

This clone appeared once. The chain couples TRBV28 to TRBJ2-1, with 8 bases that match TRBD1. V dropped 2 bases and J dropped 9; count of bases not matched to a gene: 6. This CDR3 has 14 amino acids. Germline CDR1 reads MDHEN; CDR2 reads SYDVKM. The CDR3 DNA reads as TGTGCCAGCAGTTTAGGGCAGGGGGCTGGTGAGCAGTTCTTC. The encoded protein is CASSLGQGAGEQFF.

The chain employs TRBV4-2 and TRBJ1-5; D uncertain. CDR3 length: 15 residues. V lost 1 base to trimming and J lost 0 bases, with 7 bases between them. Germline lookup yields CDR1 LGHNA and CDR2 YNFKEQ. CDR3 sequence reads: CASSQARNSNQPQHF. In DNA form, the CDR3 reads TGTGCCAGCAGCCAAGCCCGTAATAGCAATCAGCCCCAGCATTTT.

V and J are TRBV5-1 and TRBJ2-7, with TRBD1 identical over 9 bases. The V segment lost 7 bases and the J segment 1 base; nucleotides outside the gene matches: 6. This CDR3 is 14 amino acids long. Germline CDR1 and CDR2: SGHRS and YFSETQ. The CDR3 reads CASSGTGLSYEQYF. In DNA form, the CDR3 reads TGCGCCAGCTCCGGGACAGGGTTATCCTACGAGCAGTACTTC.

V and J are TRBV5-1 and TRBJ2-1, with 9 bases that match TRBD2. With 4 bases clipped from V and 6 bases from J, the junction kept 8 bases outside the gene matches. The CDR3 spans 15 residues. Germline V gene lookup returns CDR1 SGHRS and CDR2 YFSETQ. CDR3 loop: CASSPLAGVPNEQFF. Here the CDR3 DNA reads TGCGCCAGCAGCCCCTTAGCGGGAGTACCCAATGAGCAGTTCTTC.

This chain uses TRBV10-2 with TRBJ2-1, with D hard to call. Germline V gives CDR1 WSHSY, CDR2 SAAADI. This CDR3 spans 16 amino acids. The germline V and J ends were trimmed by 9 bases and 6 bases, with 24 bases remaining between them. CDR3 residues: CASGWRGVPGRNEQFF. As DNA, the CDR3 is TGCGCCAGTGGATGGCGCGGCGTCCCCGGGCGCAATGAGCAGTTCTTC.

In its sample, this clone was seen a few times. The chain links TRBV28 to TRBJ1-2; D gene unclear. The CDR3 sequence is 14 residues long. Between the trimmed V and J ends, which lost 6 bases and 0 bases, there was a span of 11 bases. Germline CDR1 reads MDHEN; CDR2 reads SYDVKM. CDR3 residues: CASSPGDANYGYTF. The CDR3 bases are TGTGCCAGCAGCCCAGGAGACGCTAACTATGGCTACACCTTC.

The chain carries TRBV28 and TRBJ2-7; D ambiguous. V lost 3 bases to trimming and J lost 6 bases, with 15 bases between them. There are 14 residues in the CDR3. Germline V gene sequence: CDR1 MDHEN, CDR2 SYDVKM. This CDR3 reads CASSFRAEVGEQYF. CDR3 in DNA: TGTGCCAGCAGTTTCCGGGCCGAGGTCGGCGAGCAGTACTTC. Drawing the rest from reference TRBV28 and TRBJ2-7, the complete variable domain is DVKVTQSSRYLVKRTGEKVFLECVQDMDHENMFWYRQDPGLGLRLIYFSYDVKMKEKGDIPEGYSVSREKKERFSLILESASTNQTSMYLCASSFRAEVGEQYFGPGTRLTVT.

The rearrangement links TRBV27 to TRBJ2-7, with 10 bases that match TRBD2. Germline V gene sequence: CDR1 MNHEY, CDR2 SMNVEV (reference sequence). J lost 5 bases, V lost 1 base, and 5 bases had no gene match. The CDR3 contains 15 residues. In DNA form, the CDR3 reads TGTGCCAGCAGTTTATTAGGACTAGCGGATAACGAGCAGTACTTC. Translated: CASSLLGLADNEQYF.

The chain joins TRBV4-1 to TRBJ2-7; 10 bases fit TRBD2. Germline trimming cut 6 bases from V and 4 bases from J; bases unmatched to any gene: 15. The CDR3 consists of 17 residues. Germline loops: CDR1 MGHRA, CDR2 YSYEKL. CDR3 bases: TGCGCCAGCAGATCAGGTGTGGCTAGCGGGAGAAGATACGAGCAGTACTTC. Amino acids: CASRSGVASGRRYEQYF.

This sequence joins TRBV28 and TRBJ2-7; the match to TRBD2 covers 7 bases. The V and J ends lost 5 bases and 2 bases, in that order; junction bases with no gene match: 9. Germline V gene sequence: CDR1 MDHEN, CDR2 SYDVKM. The CDR3 contains 15 residues. CDR3 sequence (DNA): TGTGCCAGCAGTGGTAGCGGGCGATCGACCTACGAGCAGTACTTC. It is translated as CASSGSGRSTYEQYF.

The gene calls are TRBV24-1 and TRBJ2-3, with no clear D. The CDR3 extends over 13 amino acids. The germline V and J ends were trimmed by 8 bases and 3 bases, with 11 bases remaining between them. CDR1 KGHDR and CDR2 SFDVKD come from the germline V gene. DNA for the CDR3: TGTGCCACCACCGCGCGCCAAACAGATACGCAGTATTTT. Its translation is CATTARQTDTQYF.

The chain employs TRBV18 and TRBJ1-5; 8 bases are a match to TRBD1. CDR1 is KGHSH, CDR2 LQKENI, per germline. The V and J ends lost 2 bases and 2 bases, in that order; junction bases with no gene match: 2. The CDR3 covers 15 residues. Here the CDR3 DNA reads TGTGCCAGCTCACCAGACAGGGGTGGCAATCAGCCCCAGCATTTT. Amino acid sequence: CASSPDRGGNQPQHF.

The CDR3 nucleotides read TGTGCCAGCAGCTTAGTGCCGGGGACAGCCCGAGGTAACACCATATATTTT. It yields the protein CASSLVPGTARGNTIYF. The chain combines TRBV7-8 with TRBJ1-3; 7 bases match TRBD1. Losses at the gene ends were 1 base for V and 7 bases for J; bases not matched to a gene: 13. The CDR3 is made up of 17 amino acids. CDR1 and CDR2 from the germline V gene are SGHVS and FQNEAQ.

The rearrangement uses TRBV6-4 and TRBJ2-1; TRBD1 is a possible D gene (6 bases). The CDR3 is 14 residues long. V was trimmed by 5 bases and J by 3 bases, leaving 11 bases between them. Germline assignment: CDR1 MRHNA and CDR2 SNTAGT. The CDR3 sequence is CASSRTELYNEQFF. The CDR3 DNA sequence: TGTGCCAGCAGTCGGACAGAACTCTACAATGAGCAGTTCTTC.

The gene calls are TRBV6-5 and TRBJ2-1; 8 bases agree with TRBD1. The CDR3 length is 15 residues. From germline, CDR1 is MNHEY and CDR2 SVGAGI. V lost 0 bases, J lost 6 bases, and 4 bases stayed unmatched. DNA of the CDR3: TGTGCCAGCAGTTACTCCGGACAGGGTGGCAATGAGCAGTTCTTC. It yields the protein CASSYSGQGGNEQFF.

The rearrangement uses TRBV7-2 and TRBJ2-5; D is undetermined. V shed 5 bases and J shed 6 bases, with 10 bases lying between them. CDR1 and CDR2 from the germline V gene are SGHTA and FQGNSA. The CDR3 is 12 residues long. This CDR3 is CASSAAVQTQYF. The CDR3 coding sequence is TGTGCCAGCAGCGCTGCGGTCCAGACCCAGTACTTC.

The chain links TRBV11-1 to TRBJ2-1, with TRBD2 identical over 8 bases. J gave up 7 bases and V 4 bases, and 9 bases lay outside the gene matches. Germline loops: CDR1 SGHAT, CDR2 FQDESV (reference sequence). CDR3 length: 15 residues. CDR3 in DNA: TGTGCCAGCAGCTCCAGCGGGAGCGCGGGGAATGAGCAGTTCTTC. The encoded protein is CASSSSGSAGNEQFF.